This TCR beta chain derives from a study of molecular identifiers for immune sequencing clone quantification. Findings and limits, study-wide: Clone sizes could be underestimated for highly expanded clones when identical TCR molecules share a barcode.

Germline assignment: CDR1 LNHDA and CDR2 SQIVND (reference sequence). CDR3 length equals 14 residues. V shed 10 bases and J shed 3 bases, with 16 bases lying between them. Concerning this clonotype itself: Its specificity is unknown. A much bigger clone sits one base away, suggesting this may be a read error.

For bulk TCR libraries, previously described methods and listed TCR primers were used. TCRdb independently ran MiXCR on the PCR reads; one entry per CDR3 protein. The sample lists approximately 35,000 distinct CDR3 sequences, about 20% occurring once. Naive CD8 T cells were sorted as CD8+CD4-CCR7+CD45RA+. The sequence derives from a human donor in good health. Some libraries in this study had Jurkat cell RNA spiked in. The gene calls are TRBV19 and TRBJ1-5; D unclear. Sequenced material: naive CD8+ T cells from blood, with Jurkat cell RNA spiked in. As for subset: FACS-sorted CD8+CD4-CCR7+CD45RA+ naive T cells. The CDR3: CAISVGWHNQPQHF. Written as DNA, the CDR3 is TGTGCCATTTCCGTCGGGTGGCACAATCAGCCCCAGCATTTT.